This T cell receptor beta chain was identified during a study of T cell clonality in common variable immunodeficiency. V shed 7 bases and J shed 3 bases, with 15 bases lying between them. CDR1 LNHDA and CDR2 SQIVND come from the germline V gene (reference sequence). This CDR3 spans 14 amino acids. CVID and control samples used equivalent genomic DNA input. Using immunoSEQ multiplex PCR, the repertoire was profiled, and TCRdb retains in-frame clones only, with some absent. The sample presents fewer than 55,000 clones, none singletons. In its sample, this clone was seen many times. Its antigen is as yet unknown. The read comes to an end 3 residues before the CDR3 does, leaving the germline J gene to fill in the end. Study-wide results and limits: Fewer TCRbeta clones were shared among CVID subjects than controls.

J is TRBJ1-2 and V is TRBV19; weak D call: TRBD1 (6 bases). This clonotype originated in a person aged 18-70 years in good health. The specimen was peripheral blood mononuclear cells. The covered CDR3 bases are TGTGCCAGTATGGGGGCCCCGAGGGACTATGGC. Residues: CASMGAPRDYG. From start to end, the CDR3 is CASMGAPRDYGYTF.